A single T cell receptor beta chain is shown here with its context. Its antigen remains unknown. The data stem from a study of T cells after yellow fever vaccination. At the level of the study: Each low-cell-number fraction was prepared by means of SMART-Seq v4 Ultra Low Input. The study's findings and limits: Weaker, the secondary response peaked sooner, at day 5 versus 15. At 95% to 98% for CD4 and about 87% for CD8, most primary-vaccination clones showed up again after the booster.

5'RACE template switching added a universal primer site and UMIs to TCR cDNA. In TCRdb, the 5' RACE reads were re-called with MiXCR into one record per CDR3 protein. The sample holds about 510,000 distinct CDR3 sequences, about a fifth seen once. Germline CDR1 reads LNHDA; CDR2 reads SQIVND (reference sequence). This CDR3 has 15 amino acids. Trimming took 7 bases from V and 1 from J; bases not matched to a gene: 7. V is TRBV19 and J is TRBJ1-5; 7 bases agree with TRBD1. The origin of this receptor is a man younger than 30 who received the YFV17D yellow fever vaccine. Sequencing was performed on PBMCs, taken less than 25 days after the first yellow fever vaccination. The CDR3 bases are TGTGCCAGTACCAAGACAGGGTGGAGCAATCAGCCCCAGCATTTT. Translating gives CASTKTGWSNQPQHF.